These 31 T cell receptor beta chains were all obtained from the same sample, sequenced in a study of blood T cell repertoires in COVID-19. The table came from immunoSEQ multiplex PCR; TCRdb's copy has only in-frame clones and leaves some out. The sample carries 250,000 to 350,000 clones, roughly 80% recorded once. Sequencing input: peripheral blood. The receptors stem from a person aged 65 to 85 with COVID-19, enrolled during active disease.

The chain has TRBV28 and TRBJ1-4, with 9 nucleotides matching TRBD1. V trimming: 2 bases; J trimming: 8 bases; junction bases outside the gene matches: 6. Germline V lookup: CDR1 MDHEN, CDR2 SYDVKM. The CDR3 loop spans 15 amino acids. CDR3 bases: TGTGCCAGCAGTTTACCGGGACAGGGATACGAAAAACTGTTTTTT. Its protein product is CASSLPGQGYEKLFF.

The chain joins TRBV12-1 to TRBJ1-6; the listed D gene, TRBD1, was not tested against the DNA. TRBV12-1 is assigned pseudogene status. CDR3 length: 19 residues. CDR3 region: CASSPWDRAGASYNSPLHF. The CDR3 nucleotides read TGTGCCAGCAGCCCCTGGGACAGGGCGGGGGCTTCCTATAATTCACCCCTCCACTTT.

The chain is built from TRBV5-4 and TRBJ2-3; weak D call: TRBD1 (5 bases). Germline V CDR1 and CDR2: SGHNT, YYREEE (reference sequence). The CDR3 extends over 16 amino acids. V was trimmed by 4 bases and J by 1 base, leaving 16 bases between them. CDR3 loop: CASSQGGVRRTDTQYF. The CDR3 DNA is TGTGCCAGCAGCCAGGGTGGTGTGCGACGCACAGATACGCAGTATTTT.

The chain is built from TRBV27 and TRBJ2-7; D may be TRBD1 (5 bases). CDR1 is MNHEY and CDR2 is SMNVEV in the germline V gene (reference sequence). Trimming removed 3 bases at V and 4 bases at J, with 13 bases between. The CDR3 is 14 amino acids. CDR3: CASSFRQGRYEQYF. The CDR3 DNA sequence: TGTGCCAGCAGTTTTAGGCAGGGTCGATACGAGCAGTACTTC.

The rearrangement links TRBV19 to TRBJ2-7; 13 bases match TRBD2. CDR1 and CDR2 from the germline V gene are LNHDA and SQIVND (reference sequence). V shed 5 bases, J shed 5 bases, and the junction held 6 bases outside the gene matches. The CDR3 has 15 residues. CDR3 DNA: TGTGCCAGTAGTCTCCGGACTAGCGGGAGTGACGAGCAGTACTTC. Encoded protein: CASSLRTSGSDEQYF.

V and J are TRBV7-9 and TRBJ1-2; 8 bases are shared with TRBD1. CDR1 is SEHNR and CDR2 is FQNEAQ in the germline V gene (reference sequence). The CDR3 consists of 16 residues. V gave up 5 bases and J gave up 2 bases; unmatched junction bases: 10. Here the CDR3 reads CASSNRTGRQNYGYTF. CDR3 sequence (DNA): TGTGCCAGCAGCAACCGGACAGGGAGGCAAAACTATGGCTACACCTTC.

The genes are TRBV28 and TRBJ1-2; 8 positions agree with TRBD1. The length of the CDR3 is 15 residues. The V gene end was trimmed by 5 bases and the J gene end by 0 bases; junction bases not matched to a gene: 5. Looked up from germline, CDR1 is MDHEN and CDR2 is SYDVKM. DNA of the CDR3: TGTGCCAGCAGTCAACCAGGGGGCCCTAACTATGGCTACACCTTC. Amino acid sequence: CASSQPGGPNYGYTF.

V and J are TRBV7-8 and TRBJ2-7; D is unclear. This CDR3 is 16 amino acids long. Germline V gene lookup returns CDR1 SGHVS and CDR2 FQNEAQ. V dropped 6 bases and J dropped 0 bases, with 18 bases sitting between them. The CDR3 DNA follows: TGTGCCAGCAGTCCCCCCGTCGCGTCTAGCTCCTACGAGCAGTACTTC. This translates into CASSPPVASSSYEQYF. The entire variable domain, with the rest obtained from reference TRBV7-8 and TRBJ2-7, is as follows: GAGVSQSPRYKVAKRGQDVALRCDPISGHVSLFWYQQALGQGPEFLTYFQNEAQLDKSGLPSDRFFAERPEGSVSTLKIQRTQQEDSAVYLCASSPPVASSSYEQYFGPGTRLTVT.

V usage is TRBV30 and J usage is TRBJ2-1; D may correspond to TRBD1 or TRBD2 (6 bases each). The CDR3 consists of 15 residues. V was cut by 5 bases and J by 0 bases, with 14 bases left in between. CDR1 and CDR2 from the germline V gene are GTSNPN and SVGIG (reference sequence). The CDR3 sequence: CAWGGTLSSYNEQFF. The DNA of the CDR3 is TGTGCCTGGGGGGGGACACTGAGCTCCTACAATGAGCAGTTCTTC. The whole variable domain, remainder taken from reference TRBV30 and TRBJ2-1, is SQTIHQWPATLVQPVGSPLSLECTVEGTSNPNLYWYRQAAGRGLQLLFYSVGIGQISSEVPQNLSASRPQDRQFILSSKKLLLSDSGFYLCAWGGTLSSYNEQFFGPGTRLTVL.

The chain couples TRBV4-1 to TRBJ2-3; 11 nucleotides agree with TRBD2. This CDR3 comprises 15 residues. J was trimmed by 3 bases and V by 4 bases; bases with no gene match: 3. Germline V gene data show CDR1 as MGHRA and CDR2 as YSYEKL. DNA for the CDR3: TGCGCCAGCAGCCTAGCGGGAGGGCCGACAGATACGCAGTATTTT. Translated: CASSLAGGPTDTQYF.

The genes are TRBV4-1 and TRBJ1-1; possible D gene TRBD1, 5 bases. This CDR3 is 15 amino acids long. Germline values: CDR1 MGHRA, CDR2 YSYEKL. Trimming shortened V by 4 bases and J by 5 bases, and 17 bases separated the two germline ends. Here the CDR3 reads CASSPSPSPGTEAFF. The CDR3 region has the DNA TGCGCCAGCAGCCCAAGCCCCTCCCCAGGGACTGAAGCTTTCTTT.

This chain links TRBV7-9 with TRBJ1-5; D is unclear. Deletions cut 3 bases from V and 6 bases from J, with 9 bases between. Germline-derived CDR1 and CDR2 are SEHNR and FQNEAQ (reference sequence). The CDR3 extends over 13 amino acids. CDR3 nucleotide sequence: TGTGCCAGCAGCTTGGGAGGGAGTCAGCCCCAGCATTTT. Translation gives CASSLGGSQPQHF.

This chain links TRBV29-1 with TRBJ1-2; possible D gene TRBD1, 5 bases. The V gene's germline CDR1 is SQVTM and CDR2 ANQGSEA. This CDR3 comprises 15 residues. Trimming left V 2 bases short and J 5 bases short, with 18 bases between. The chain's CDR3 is CSVEISGSTRYGYTF. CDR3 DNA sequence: TGCAGCGTTGAAATTTCAGGGTCCACAAGATATGGCTACACCTTC. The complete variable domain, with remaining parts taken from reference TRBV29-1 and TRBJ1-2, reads SAVISQKPSRDICQRGTSLTIQCQVDSQVTMMFWYRQQPGQSLTLIATANQGSEATYESGFVIDKFPISRPNLTFSTLTVSNMSPEDSSIYLCSVEISGSTRYGYTFGSGTRLTVV.

The CDR3 sequence is CAISGGSGRNEQFF. CDR3 sequence (DNA): TGTGCCATCAGTGGTGGTAGCGGGAGAAATGAGCAGTTCTTC. The chain combines TRBV10-3 with TRBJ2-1; 9 bases match TRBD2. After removal of 4 bases from V and 7 bases from J, the junction contained 5 bases not matched to a gene. This CDR3 has 14 amino acids. Germline CDR1 and CDR2: ENHRY and SYGVKD.

The CDR3 loop is CASSVQGIGTEAFF. The CDR3 coding sequence is TGTGCCAGCAGTGTACAGGGAATAGGCACTGAAGCTTTCTTT. The chain employs TRBV2 and TRBJ1-1, with D maybe TRBD1 (6 bases). V was shortened by 4 bases and J by 4 bases, with 13 bases between the two germline ends. The CDR3 length is 14 residues. Germline CDR1 SNHLY, CDR2 FYNNEI. The full variable domain, rest sourced from reference TRBV2 and TRBJ1-1, is EPEVTQTPSHQVTQMGQEVILRCVPISNHLYFYWYRQILGQKVEFLVSFYNNEISEKSEIFDDQFSVERPDGSNFTLKIRSTKLEDSAMYFCASSVQGIGTEAFFGQGTRLTVV.

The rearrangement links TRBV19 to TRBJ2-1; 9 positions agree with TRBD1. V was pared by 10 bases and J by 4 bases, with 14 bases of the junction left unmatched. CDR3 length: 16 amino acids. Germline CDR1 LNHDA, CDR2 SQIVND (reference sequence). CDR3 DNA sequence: TGTGCCACCACCACTGGCGGGGGACAGGGATACAATGAGCAGTTCTTC. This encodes CATTTGGGQGYNEQFF.

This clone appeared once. CDR3 nucleotide sequence: TGCAGCGTTGATTCAGGGGAAGAGACCCAGTACTTC. The encoded protein is CSVDSGEETQYF. V usage is TRBV29-1 and J usage is TRBJ2-5; possibly TRBD1 for D (6 bases). Germline values: CDR1 SQVTM, CDR2 ANQGSEA. Trimming took 3 bases from V and 3 from J, leaving 8 bases between them. This CDR3 contains 12 residues.

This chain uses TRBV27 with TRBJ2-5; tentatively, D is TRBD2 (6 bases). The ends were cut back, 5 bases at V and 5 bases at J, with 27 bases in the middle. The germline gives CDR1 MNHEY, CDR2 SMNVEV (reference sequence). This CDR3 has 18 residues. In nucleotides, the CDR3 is TGTGCCAGCAGTCCCTACATTCCAGTAGCCGGAGGGCCGGAGACCCAGTACTTC. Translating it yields CASSPYIPVAGGPETQYF.

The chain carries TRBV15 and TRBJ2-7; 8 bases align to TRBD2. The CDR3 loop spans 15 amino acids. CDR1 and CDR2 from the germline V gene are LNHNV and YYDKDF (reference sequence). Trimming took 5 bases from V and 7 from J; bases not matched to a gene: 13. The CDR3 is CATSFGRGGSGEQYF. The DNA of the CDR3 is TGTGCCACCAGCTTCGGACGCGGGGGGTCTGGGGAGCAGTACTTC.

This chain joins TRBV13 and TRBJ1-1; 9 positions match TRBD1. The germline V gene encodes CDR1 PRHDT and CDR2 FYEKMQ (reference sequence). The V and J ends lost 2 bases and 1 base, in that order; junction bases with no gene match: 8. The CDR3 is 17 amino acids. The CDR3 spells CASSLSRRTGANTEAFF. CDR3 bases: TGTGCCAGCAGCTTATCTCGACGGACAGGGGCGAACACTGAAGCTTTCTTT.

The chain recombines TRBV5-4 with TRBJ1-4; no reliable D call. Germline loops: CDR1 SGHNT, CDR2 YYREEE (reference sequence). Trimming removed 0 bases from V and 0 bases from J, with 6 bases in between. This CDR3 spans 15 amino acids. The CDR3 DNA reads TGTGCCAGCAGCTTGGAGCCTGCAACTAATGAAAAACTGTTTTTT. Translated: CASSLEPATNEKLFF.

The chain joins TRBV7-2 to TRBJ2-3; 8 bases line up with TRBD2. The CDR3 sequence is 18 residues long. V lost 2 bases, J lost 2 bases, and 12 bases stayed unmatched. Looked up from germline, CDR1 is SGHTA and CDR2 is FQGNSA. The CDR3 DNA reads TGTGCCAGCAGCTTAATCGCCGACGGGGGGGCAGTCACAGATACGCAGTATTTT. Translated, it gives CASSLIADGGAVTDTQYF.

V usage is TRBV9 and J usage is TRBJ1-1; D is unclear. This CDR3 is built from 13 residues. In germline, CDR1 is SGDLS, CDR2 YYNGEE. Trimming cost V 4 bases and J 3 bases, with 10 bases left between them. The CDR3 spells CASSSDTHTEAFF. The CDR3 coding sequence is TGTGCCAGCAGCTCCGACACCCACACTGAAGCTTTCTTT.

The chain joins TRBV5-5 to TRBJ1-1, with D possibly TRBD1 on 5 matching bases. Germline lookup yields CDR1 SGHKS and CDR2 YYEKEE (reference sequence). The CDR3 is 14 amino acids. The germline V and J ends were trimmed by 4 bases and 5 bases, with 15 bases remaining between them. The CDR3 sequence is CASSRQGMVTEAFF. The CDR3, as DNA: TGTGCCAGCAGCCGGCAGGGAATGGTAACTGAAGCTTTCTTT.

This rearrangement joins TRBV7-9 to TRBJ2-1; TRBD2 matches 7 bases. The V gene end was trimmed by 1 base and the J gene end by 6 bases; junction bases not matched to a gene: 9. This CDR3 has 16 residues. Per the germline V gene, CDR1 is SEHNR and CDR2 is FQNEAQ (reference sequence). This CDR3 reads CASSLVLAEGSNEQFF. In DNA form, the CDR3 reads TGTGCCAGCAGCTTAGTGCTAGCGGAAGGGTCCAATGAGCAGTTCTTC.

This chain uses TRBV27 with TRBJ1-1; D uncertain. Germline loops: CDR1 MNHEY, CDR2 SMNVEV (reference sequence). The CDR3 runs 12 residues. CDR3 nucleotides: TGTGACCTACGTGCCCCGCGGACTGAAGCTTTCTTT. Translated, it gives CDLRAPRTEAFF.

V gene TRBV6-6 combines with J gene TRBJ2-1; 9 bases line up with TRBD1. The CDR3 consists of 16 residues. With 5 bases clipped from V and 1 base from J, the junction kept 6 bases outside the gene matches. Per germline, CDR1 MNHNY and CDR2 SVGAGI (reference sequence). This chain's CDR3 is CASSLGQGMSYNEQFF. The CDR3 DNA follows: TGTGCCAGCAGTCTGGGACAGGGTATGTCCTACAATGAGCAGTTCTTC.

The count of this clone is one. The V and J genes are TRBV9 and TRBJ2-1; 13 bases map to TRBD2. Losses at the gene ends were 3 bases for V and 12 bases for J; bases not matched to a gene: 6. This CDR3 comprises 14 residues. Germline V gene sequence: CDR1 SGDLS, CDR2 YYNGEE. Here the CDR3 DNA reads TGTGCCAGCAGCGCACTAGCGGGAGGGCCGGGGCAGTTCTTC. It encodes CASSALAGGPGQFF.

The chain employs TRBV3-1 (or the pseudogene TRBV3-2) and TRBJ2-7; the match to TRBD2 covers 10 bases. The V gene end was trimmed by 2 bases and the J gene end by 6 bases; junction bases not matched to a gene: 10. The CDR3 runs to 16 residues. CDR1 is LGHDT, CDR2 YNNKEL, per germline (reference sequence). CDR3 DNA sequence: TGTGCCAGCAGCCAAAGACCGGCTAGCGGGAGTGTCGAGCAGTACTTC. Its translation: CASSQRPASGSVEQYF.

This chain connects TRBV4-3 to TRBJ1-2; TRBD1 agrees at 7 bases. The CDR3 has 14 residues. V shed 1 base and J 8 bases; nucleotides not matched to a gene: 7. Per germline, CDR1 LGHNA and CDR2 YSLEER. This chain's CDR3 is CASSQGPKGGGYTF. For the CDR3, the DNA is TGCGCCAGCAGCCAAGGGCCAAAAGGGGGCGGCTACACCTTC.

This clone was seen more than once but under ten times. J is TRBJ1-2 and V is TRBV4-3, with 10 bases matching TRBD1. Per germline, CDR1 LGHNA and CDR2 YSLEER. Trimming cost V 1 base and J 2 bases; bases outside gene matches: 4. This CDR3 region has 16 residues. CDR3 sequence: CASSQVVTGGNYGYTF. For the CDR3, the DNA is TGCGCCAGCAGCCAAGTTGTGACAGGGGGCAACTATGGCTACACCTTC.